The TCR beta chain under discussion was sequenced for a study of blood T cells in healthy people across ages. Primed by a sample-barcoded 5' primer and a J-beta primer mix, a second PCR proceeded for 7 to 11 cycles. TCRdb re-called the 5' RACE reads through MiXCR, storing one row per CDR3 protein. The sample yields approximately 1.5 million distinct CDR3 sequences, around 35% seen once. This clonotype was found a few times. The antigen remains undetermined. The V end lost 3 bases, the J end lost 4 bases, and 10 bases lay between the germline ends. This CDR3 comprises 13 residues. Germline V lookup: CDR1 GTSNPN, CDR2 SVGIG (reference sequence). Study-wide results and caveats: The unknown donor CMV status may have confounded expanded clonotype changes.

Sequenced input: blood. The source of this sequence is a woman aged 25-40 years in good health. The chain carries TRBV30 and TRBJ2-1; D unclear. The CDR3 DNA reads as TGTGCCTGGAGGGAAGGGTCTTACAATGAGCAGTTCTTC. It is translated as CAWREGSYNEQFF.